This T cell receptor beta chain was retrieved from a study of T cell responses to AZD1222 COVID-19 vaccine. This clone showed up just once. Its antigen is not identified. General study points: Seropositive AZD1222 recipients at baseline numbered only six or seven. Most donors were white British and more were female, and clonal diversity was possibly underestimated. Repertoires were obtained solely post-peak T cell response.

The CDR3 length is 18 residues. Germline V gene lookup returns CDR1 MNHEY and CDR2 SMNVEV (reference sequence). The V segment lost 5 bases and the J segment 6 bases; nucleotides outside the gene matches: 18. Generated by immunoSEQ multiplex PCR, the TCRdb table keeps only in-frame clones and is missing some. Among about 100,000 clones listed, around 90% were seen once. The chain recombines TRBV27 with TRBJ1-5, with 8 bases aligning to TRBD1. The TCR comes from an adult in good health. The sequencing here drew on peripheral blood, taken on day 0 of AZD1222 vaccination. CDR3 coding DNA: TGTGCCAGCAGTCCCAAAGCGAACGACAGGGGAGGTAGTCAGCCCCAGCATTTT. Translation: CASSPKANDRGGSQPQHF.